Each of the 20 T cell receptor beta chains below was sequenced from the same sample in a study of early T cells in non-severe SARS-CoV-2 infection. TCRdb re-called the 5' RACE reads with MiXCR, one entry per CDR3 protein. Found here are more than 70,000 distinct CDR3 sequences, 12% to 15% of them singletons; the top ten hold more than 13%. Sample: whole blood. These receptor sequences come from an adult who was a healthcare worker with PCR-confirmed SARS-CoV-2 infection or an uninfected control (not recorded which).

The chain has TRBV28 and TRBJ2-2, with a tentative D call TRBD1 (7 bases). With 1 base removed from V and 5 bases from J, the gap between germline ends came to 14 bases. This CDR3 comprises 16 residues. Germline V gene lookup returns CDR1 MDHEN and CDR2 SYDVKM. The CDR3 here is CASSLLAQGGTGELFF. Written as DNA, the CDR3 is TGTGCCAGCAGTTTATTGGCGCAGGGGGGAACCGGGGAGCTGTTTTTT.

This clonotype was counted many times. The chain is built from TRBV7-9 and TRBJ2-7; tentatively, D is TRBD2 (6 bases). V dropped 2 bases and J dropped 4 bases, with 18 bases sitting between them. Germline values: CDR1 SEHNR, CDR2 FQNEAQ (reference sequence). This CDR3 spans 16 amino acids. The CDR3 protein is CASSLYSPGVLYEQYF. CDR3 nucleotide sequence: TGTGCCAGCAGCTTATATTCGCCGGGAGTCCTGTACGAGCAGTACTTC.

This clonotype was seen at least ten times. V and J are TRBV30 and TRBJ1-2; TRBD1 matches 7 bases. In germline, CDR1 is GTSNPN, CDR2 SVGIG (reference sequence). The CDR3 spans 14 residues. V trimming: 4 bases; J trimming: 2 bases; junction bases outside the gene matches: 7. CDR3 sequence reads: CAWNRDSRNYGYTF. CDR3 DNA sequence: TGTGCCTGGAATCGGGACAGCAGAAACTATGGCTACACCTTC.

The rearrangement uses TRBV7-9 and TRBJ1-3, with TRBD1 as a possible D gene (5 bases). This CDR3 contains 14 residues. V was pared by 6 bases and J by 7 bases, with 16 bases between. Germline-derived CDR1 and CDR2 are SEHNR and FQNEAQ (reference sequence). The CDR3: CASSFAGGGNTIYF. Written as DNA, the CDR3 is TGTGCCAGCAGTTTCGCCGGGGGAGGGAACACCATATATTTT.

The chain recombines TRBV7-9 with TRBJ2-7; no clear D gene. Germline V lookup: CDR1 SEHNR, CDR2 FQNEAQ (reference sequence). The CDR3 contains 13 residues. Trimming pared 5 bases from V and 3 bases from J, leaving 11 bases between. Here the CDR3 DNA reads TGTGCCAGCAGCCTCCCCTCCCTCTACGAGCAGTACTTC. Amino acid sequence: CASSLPSLYEQYF.

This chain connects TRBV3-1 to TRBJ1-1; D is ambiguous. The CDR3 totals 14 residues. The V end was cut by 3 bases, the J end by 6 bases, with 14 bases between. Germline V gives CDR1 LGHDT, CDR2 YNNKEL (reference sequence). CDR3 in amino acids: CASSQTVPVPEAFF. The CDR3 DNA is TGTGCCAGCAGCCAGACGGTTCCAGTACCTGAAGCTTTCTTT. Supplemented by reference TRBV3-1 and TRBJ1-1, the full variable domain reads DTAVSQTPKYLVTQMGNDKSIKCEQNLGHDTMYWYKQDSKKFLKIMFSYNNKELIINETVPNRFSPKSPDKAHLNLHINSLELGDSAVYFCASSQTVPVPEAFFGQGTRLTVV.

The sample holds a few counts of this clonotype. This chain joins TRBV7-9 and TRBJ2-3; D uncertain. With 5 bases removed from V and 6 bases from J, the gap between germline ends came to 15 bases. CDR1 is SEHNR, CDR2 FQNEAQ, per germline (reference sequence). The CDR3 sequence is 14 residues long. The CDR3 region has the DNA TGTGCCAGCAGCCCCCAGGCACTCGCGGATACGCAGTATTTT. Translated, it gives CASSPQALADTQYF.

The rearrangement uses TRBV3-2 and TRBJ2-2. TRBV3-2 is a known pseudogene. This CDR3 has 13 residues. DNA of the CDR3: TGTGCCAGCAGCCAAGACCGGCCCGGGGAGCTGTTTTTT. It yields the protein CASSQDRPGELFF.

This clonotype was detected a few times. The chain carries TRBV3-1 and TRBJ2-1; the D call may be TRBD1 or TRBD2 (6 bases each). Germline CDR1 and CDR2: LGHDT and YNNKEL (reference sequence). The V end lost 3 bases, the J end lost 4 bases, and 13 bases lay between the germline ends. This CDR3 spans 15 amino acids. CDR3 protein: CASSQGRGPYNEQFF. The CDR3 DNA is TGTGCCAGCAGCCAGGGTCGGGGGCCATACAATGAGCAGTTCTTC.

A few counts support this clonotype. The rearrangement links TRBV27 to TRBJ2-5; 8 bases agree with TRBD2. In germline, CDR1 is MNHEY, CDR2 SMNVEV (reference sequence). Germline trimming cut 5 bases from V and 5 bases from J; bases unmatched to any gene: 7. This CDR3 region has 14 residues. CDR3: CASSRLAMIETQYF. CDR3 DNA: TGTGCCAGCAGTCGACTAGCGATGATCGAGACCCAGTACTTC.

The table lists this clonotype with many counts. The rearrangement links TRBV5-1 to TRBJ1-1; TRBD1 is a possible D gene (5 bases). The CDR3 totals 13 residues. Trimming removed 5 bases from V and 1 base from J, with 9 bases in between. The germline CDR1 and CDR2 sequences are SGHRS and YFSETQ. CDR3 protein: CASRSGGNTEAFF. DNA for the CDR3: TGCGCCAGCAGGTCTGGGGGGAACACTGAAGCTTTCTTT.

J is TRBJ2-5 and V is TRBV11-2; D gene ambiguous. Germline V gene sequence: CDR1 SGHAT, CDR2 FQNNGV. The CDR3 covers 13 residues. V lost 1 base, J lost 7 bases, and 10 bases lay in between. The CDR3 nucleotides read TGTGCCAGCAGCTTAGGGGCCCTGGGGACCCAGTACTTC. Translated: CASSLGALGTQYF.

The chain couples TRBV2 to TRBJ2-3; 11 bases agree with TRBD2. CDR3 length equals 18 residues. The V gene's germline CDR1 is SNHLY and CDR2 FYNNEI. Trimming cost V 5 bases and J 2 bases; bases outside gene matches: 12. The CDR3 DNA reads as TGTGCCAGCAGTAACCTAGCGGGGGGACCGGGACCCACAGATACGCAGTATTTT. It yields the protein CASSNLAGGPGPTDTQYF.

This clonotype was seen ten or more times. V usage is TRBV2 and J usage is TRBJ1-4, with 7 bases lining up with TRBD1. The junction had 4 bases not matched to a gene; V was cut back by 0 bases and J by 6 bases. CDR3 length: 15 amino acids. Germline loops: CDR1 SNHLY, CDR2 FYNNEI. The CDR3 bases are TGTGCCAGCAGTGAAGCGACAGGGAGGGATGAAAAACTGTTTTTT. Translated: CASSEATGRDEKLFF.

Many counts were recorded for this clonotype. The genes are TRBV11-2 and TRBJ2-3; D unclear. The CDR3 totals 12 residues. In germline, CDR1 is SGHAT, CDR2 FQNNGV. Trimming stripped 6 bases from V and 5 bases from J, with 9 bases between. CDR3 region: CASSSLGDTQYF. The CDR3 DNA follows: TGTGCCAGCAGTTCGTTAGGAGATACGCAGTATTTT.

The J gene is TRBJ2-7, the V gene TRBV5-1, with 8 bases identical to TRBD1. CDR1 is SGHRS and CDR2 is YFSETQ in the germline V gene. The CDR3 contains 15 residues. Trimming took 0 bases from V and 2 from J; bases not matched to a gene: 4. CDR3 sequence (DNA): TGCGCCAGCAGCTTGGTGGCGGGACAGGCCTACGAGCAGTACTTC. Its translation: CASSLVAGQAYEQYF.

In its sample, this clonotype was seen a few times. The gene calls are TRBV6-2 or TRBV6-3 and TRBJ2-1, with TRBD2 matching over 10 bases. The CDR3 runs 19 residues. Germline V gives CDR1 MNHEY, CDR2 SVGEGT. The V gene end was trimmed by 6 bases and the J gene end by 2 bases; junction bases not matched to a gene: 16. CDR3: CASSESGGGLRAAYNEQFF. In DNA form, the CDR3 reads TGTGCCAGCAGCGAGAGCGGGGGGGGCCTTCGGGCAGCCTACAATGAGCAGTTCTTC.

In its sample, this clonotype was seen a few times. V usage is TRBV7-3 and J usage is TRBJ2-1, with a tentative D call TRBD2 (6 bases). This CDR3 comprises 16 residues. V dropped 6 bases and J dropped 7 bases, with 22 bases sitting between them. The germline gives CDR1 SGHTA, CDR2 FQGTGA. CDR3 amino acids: CASSLDGGVLRNEQFF. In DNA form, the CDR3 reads TGTGCCAGCAGTCTGGACGGGGGAGTACTTCGGAATGAGCAGTTCTTC. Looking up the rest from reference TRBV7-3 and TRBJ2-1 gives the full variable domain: GAGVSQTPSNKVTEKGKYVELRCDPISGHTALYWYRQSLGQGPEFLIYFQGTGAADDSGLPNDRFFAVRPEGSVSTLKIQRTERGDSAVYLCASSLDGGVLRNEQFFGPGTRLTVL.

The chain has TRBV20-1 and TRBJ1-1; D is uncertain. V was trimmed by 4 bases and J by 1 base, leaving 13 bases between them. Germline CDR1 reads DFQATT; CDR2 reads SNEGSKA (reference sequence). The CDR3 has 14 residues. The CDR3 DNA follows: TGCAGTGCTACCGGACGAGAGTCGAACACTGAAGCTTTCTTT. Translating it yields CSATGRESNTEAFF.

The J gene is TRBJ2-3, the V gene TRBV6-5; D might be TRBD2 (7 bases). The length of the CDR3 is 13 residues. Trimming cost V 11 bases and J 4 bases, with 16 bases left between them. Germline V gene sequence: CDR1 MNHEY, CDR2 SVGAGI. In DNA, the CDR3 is TGTGCCGCGAGGGGGGGCTTCTCAGATACGCAGTATTTT. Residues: CAARGGFSDTQYF.